This TCR beta chain was recovered during a study of T cell responses to AZD1222 COVID-19 vaccine. Only in-frame clones appear in the TCRdb table, and some are missing; sequencing was by immunoSEQ multiplex PCR. Among about 83,000 clones listed, around 87% were seen once. With 4 bases clipped from V and 9 bases from J, the junction kept 17 bases outside the gene matches. The CDR3 loop spans 15 amino acids. The V gene's germline CDR1 is GTSNPN and CDR2 SVGIG (reference sequence). Study-level results: Increased Spike-specific TCR breadth and depth were observed after two AZD1222 doses. Donors skewed white British and female; clonal diversity was possibly underestimated.

In the case of this clone: Its antigen is currently unknown.

This receptor was taken from an adult in good health. Source: peripheral blood, taken on day 0 of MenACWY control vaccination. The V call is TRBV30, the J call TRBJ1-2; 7 bases map to TRBD1. Here the CDR3 reads CAWITGLQGSVRYTF. The CDR3 DNA reads TGTGCCTGGATTACCGGGTTACAGGGGTCTGTGCGCTACACCTTC.